Listed below are T cell receptor beta chains from one sample, sequenced in a study of cytomegalovirus exposure and HLA in healthy donors. The repertoire was sequenced with immunoSEQ multiplex PCR; TCRdb's copy has only in-frame clones and lacks some. This sample carries about 160,000 clones, roughly 72% of them seen once, and the ten largest clones take around 1.5%. The source material was PBMCs. Source of these receptors: a man aged 40-55 years in good health and CMV-seronegative. Both conserved end residues are part of each CDR3. A D gene is named only where the DNA matches it firmly. The size field is filled for only some rows; it gives once, few, many or a size class.

j_gene	v_gene	d_gene	abundance	CDR3nt	CDR3aa
TRBJ2-7	TRBV28	NA	NA	TGTGCCAGCAGTTTAGGGGGGACTCGGCAGGAGCAGTACTTC	CASSLGGTRQEQYF
TRBJ1-5	TRBV21-1	NA	NA	TGTGCCAGCAGCAAAGGTCTGGAGACAGAGCCGCGACAGCCCCAGCATTTT	CASSKGLETEPRQPQHF
TRBJ2-2	TRBV4-1	NA	few	TGCGCCAGCAGCCAAGACGGCAGCGCGAACACCGGGGAGCTGTTTTTT	CASSQDGSANTGELFF
TRBJ2-5	TRBV5-1	TRBD2	once	TGCGCCAGCAGCGGAACAGTGCGGGAGGCACAAGAGACCCAGTACTTC	CASSGTVREAQETQYF
TRBJ2-3	TRBV28	NA	NA	TGTGCCAGCAGCTCTCAGGGGGGAGGCACAGATACGCAGTATTTT	CASSSQGGGTDTQYF
TRBJ1-2	TRBV2	TRBD1	once	TGTGCCAGCAGAGGACAGGGGGCGGAAGGCTACACCTTC	CASRGQGAEGYTF
TRBJ2-3	TRBV4-2	NA	NA	TGTGCCAGCAGCCAAGAAGGGGCAGATACGCAGTATTTT	CASSQEGADTQYF
TRBJ2-1	TRBV9	NA	NA	TGTGCCAGCAGCGTACTAGGCGGTAGCTCCTACAATGAGCAGTTCTTC	CASSVLGGSSYNEQFF
TRBJ1-1	TRBV9	NA	NA	TGTGCCAGCAGCATCGGGGGTAGCCCTGAAGCTTTCTTT	CASSIGGSPEAFF
TRBJ2-2	TRBV7-2	NA	NA	TGTGCCAGCAGCCTCGGACTTATCGCCGGGGAGCTGTTTTTT	CASSLGLIAGELFF
TRBJ2-1	TRBV29-1	TRBD2	NA	TGCAGCGTTGAAAGCGGGAGGGCCATTGAGCAGTTCTTC	CSVESGRAIEQFF
TRBJ2-3	TRBV5-1	TRBD2	NA	TGCGCCAGCAGCTCGACTAGCGGCACAGATACGCAGTATTTT	CASSSTSGTDTQYF
TRBJ1-1	TRBV25-1	NA	few	TGTGCCAGCAGGTTGGACAGTTACACTGAAGCTTTCTTT	CASRLDSYTEAFF
TRBJ1-6	TRBV2	NA	NA	TGTGCCAGCAGTGACGGAGGTAATTCACCCCTCCACTTT	CASSDGGNSPLHF
TRBJ2-3	TRBV19	TRBD2	few	TGTGCCAGTACCCGCCTAGCGGGAGTTCCAGATACGCAGTATTTT	CASTRLAGVPDTQYF
TRBJ2-2	TRBV11-2	TRBD1	NA	TGTGCCAGCAGCTTTAGGGGACAGCCCACCGGGGAGCTGTTTTTT	CASSFRGQPTGELFF
TRBJ2-1	TRBV27	NA	NA	TGTGCCAGCAGTTTAGGGACATACAATGAGCAGTTCTTC	CASSLGTYNEQFF
TRBJ2-1	TRBV7-2	NA	NA	TGTGCCAGCAGCTCAGAATTTGGGCTAAGGTTCTTC	CASSSEFGLRFF
TRBJ2-3	TRBV9	TRBD2	NA	TGTGCCAGCAGCGTAGGAGAGGGAGGGAACACAGATACGCAGTATTTT	CASSVGEGGNTDTQYF
TRBJ2-3	TRBV11-3	NA	NA	TGTGCCAGCAGCTATACTACTATTACTAGCACGGTACAGACGCAGTATTTT	CASSYTTITSTVQTQYF
TRBJ1-1	TRBV6-5	NA	NA	TGTGCCAGCAGTTCCCCTCGGATGGGGGGACCCGAAGCTTTCTTT	CASSSPRMGGPEAFF
TRBJ2-2	TRBV7-8	TRBD2	once	TGTGCCAGCAGCTTAGTTTTGCGGGAGAGTGTTTTAGCCGGGGAGCTGTTTTTT	CASSLVLRESVLAGELFF
TRBJ1-5	TRBV28	NA	once	TGTGCCAGCAGTTCACCGACAGGTAGCAATCAGCCCCAGCATTTT	CASSSPTGSNQPQHF
TRBJ1-5	TRBV7-9	NA	NA	TGTGCCAGCAGTCATGGGGTCGGGGATTTCAATCAGCCCCAGCATTTT	CASSHGVGDFNQPQHF
TRBJ1-6	TRBV2	TRBD1	NA	TGTGCCAGCAGGGAGGGACAGGGAAATTCACCCCTCCACTTT	CASREGQGNSPLHF
TRBJ2-7	TRBV28	NA	NA	TGTGCCAGCAGCCAGGGACACCCTCGAGTCGAGCAGTACTTC	CASSQGHPRVEQYF
TRBJ2-7	TRBV6-1	TRBD1	once	TGTGCCAGCAGTGCAACAGGGGGCCAATACTACGAGCAGTACTTC	CASSATGGQYYEQYF
TRBJ2-7	TRBV2	TRBD1	NA	TGTGCCAGCAGTGGGGACAGGGGTAAAGCCCAGTACTTC	CASSGDRGKAQYF
TRBJ2-3	TRBV7-2	TRBD2	NA	TGTGCCAGCAGCTTAGGGAGCGGGGCAGATACGCAGTATTTT	CASSLGSGADTQYF
TRBJ2-2	TRBV5-4	NA	NA	TGTGCCAGCGGATTACCGGACAGAGTCGGGGAGCTGTTTTTT	CASGLPDRVGELFF
TRBJ2-3	TRBV5-1	NA	NA	TGCGCCAGCAGCTTGGACGGGTCGTCTGATACGCAGTATTTT	CASSLDGSSDTQYF
TRBJ1-1	TRBV18	NA	NA	TGTGCCAGCTCACCACCCAGGGGTGCGAGTACTGAAGCTTTCTTT	CASSPPRGASTEAFF
TRBJ1-5	TRBV19	NA	once	TGTGCCAGTAGTATTGGGGCAGGGGTTAGCAATCAGCCCCAGCATTTT	CASSIGAGVSNQPQHF
TRBJ2-2	TRBV5-4	NA	NA	TGTGCCAGCAGCTTGGAAAGGGGGTGGACCGGGGAGCTGTTTTTT	CASSLERGWTGELFF
TRBJ1-6	TRBV4-1	TRBD1	NA	TGCGCCAGCGCTCAGTCCCATGGGACAGGGTATAATTCACCCCTCCACTTT	CASAQSHGTGYNSPLHF
TRBJ1-2	TRBV28	NA	few	TGTGCCAGCGAAAACACAGACCTATTTAGTCACTATGGCTACACCTTC	CASENTDLFSHYGYTF
TRBJ1-5	TRBV5-1	TRBD1	NA	TGCGCCAGCAGCTTGTATACAGGGGGAGGTCAGCCCCAGCATTTT	CASSLYTGGGQPQHF
TRBJ2-7	TRBV7-9	TRBD1	NA	TGTTCCAGCAGCTTAGCGGGACAGGGGGCTGGGGAGCAGTACTTC	CSSSLAGQGAGEQYF
TRBJ2-3	TRBV11-2	NA	NA	TGTGCCAGCAGTTTTCTACCTCGGGACTTAGATACGCAGTATTTT	CASSFLPRDLDTQYF
TRBJ1-1	TRBV5-1	TRBD1	once	TGCGCCAGCAGCCCCAGGGGACAGGAGAACACTGAAGCTTTCTTT	CASSPRGQENTEAFF
TRBJ2-3	TRBV6-1	TRBD2	NA	TGTGCCAGCAGTGAGACTAGCGCTACTAGCACAGATACGCAGTATTTT	CASSETSATSTDTQYF
TRBJ2-3	TRBV6-5	NA	NA	TGTGCCAGCACAGCGCCTGGCACAGATACGCAGTATTTT	CASTAPGTDTQYF
TRBJ2-1	TRBV9	NA	NA	TGTGCCAGCAGCCTGACCTTCGGCGGGTCCTACAATGAGCAGTTCTTC	CASSLTFGGSYNEQFF
TRBJ2-1	TRBV5-1	TRBD2	NA	TGCGCCAGCAGCTTGACTAGCGGGAGGGGGAATGAGCAGTTCTTC	CASSLTSGRGNEQFF
TRBJ2-6	TRBV30	TRBD1	NA	TGTGCCTGGAGTCCCCTCGAGAGACAGGGGACTGGGGCCAACGTCCTGACTTTC	CAWSPLERQGTGANVLTF
TRBJ2-2	TRBV7-9	TRBD2	NA	TGTGCCAGCAGCTCATGGACTAGCGGGAAATTCGGCGGGGAGCTGTTTTTT	CASSSWTSGKFGGELFF
TRBJ2-6	TRBV6-5	TRBD1	NA	TGTGCCAGCACTACAGGGGGCGGTGGGGCCAACGTCCTGACTTTC	CASTTGGGGANVLTF